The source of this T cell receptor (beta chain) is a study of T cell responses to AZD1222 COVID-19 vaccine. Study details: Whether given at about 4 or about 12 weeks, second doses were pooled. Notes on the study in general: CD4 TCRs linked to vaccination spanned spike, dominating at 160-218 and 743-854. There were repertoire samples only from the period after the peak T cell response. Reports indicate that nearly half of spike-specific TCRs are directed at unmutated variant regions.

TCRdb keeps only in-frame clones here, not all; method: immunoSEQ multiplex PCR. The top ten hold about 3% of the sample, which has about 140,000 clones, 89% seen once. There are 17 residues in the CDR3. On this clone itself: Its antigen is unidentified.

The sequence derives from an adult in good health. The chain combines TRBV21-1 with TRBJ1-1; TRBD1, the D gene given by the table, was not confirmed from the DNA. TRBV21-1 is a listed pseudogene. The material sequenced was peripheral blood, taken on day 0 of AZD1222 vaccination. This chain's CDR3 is CASSKGGWTGSNTEAFF. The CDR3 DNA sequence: TGTGCCAGCAGCAAAGGGGGATGGACAGGGTCGAACACTGAAGCTTTCTTT.